A selection of T cell receptor beta chains follows, all from one sample in a study of cytomegalovirus exposure and HLA in healthy donors. TCRdb's copy holds only in-frame clones and misses some; the assay was immunoSEQ multiplex PCR. Among around 78,000 clones, roughly 72% were seen once, and the ten largest hold approximately 12%. Sequencing was done on a sample of PBMCs. The receptors shown here come from a woman between 40 and 55 years old in good health and CMV-seropositive. CDR3s leave out the opening cysteine and the closing phenylalanine or tryptophan. The order of the fields is J gene, V gene, D gene, CDR3 protein. D genes are given only for firm matches.

j_gene: TRBJ1-1; v_gene: TRBV9; d_gene: TRBD1; CDR3aa: ASSKTGGSNTEAF
j_gene: TRBJ2-7; v_gene: TRBV5-1; d_gene: TRBD2; CDR3aa: ASSLDSGVRDEQY
j_gene: TRBJ2-2; v_gene: TRBV2; d_gene: .; CDR3aa: ASRGGTNTGELF
j_gene: TRBJ2-7; v_gene: TRBV6-6; d_gene: TRBD1; CDR3aa: ASGRDRDYEQY
j_gene: TRBJ2-7; v_gene: TRBV29-1; d_gene: .; CDR3aa: SALTGQQYEQY
j_gene: TRBJ2-1; v_gene: TRBV6-5; d_gene: .; CDR3aa: ASSYPSTGSNEQF
j_gene: TRBJ1-1; v_gene: TRBV27; d_gene: .; CDR3aa: ASSFGRGGTEAF
j_gene: TRBJ1-2; v_gene: TRBV6-1; d_gene: .; CDR3aa: ASSPSGTKNYGYT
j_gene: TRBJ1-4; v_gene: TRBV28; d_gene: TRBD1; CDR3aa: ASSLNRGQEKLF
j_gene: TRBJ2-7; v_gene: TRBV10-3; d_gene: TRBD1; CDR3aa: ATRDRVYYEQY
j_gene: TRBJ1-5; v_gene: TRBV2; d_gene: .; CDR3aa: ASSEQPGQPQH
j_gene: TRBJ2-1; v_gene: TRBV6-6; d_gene: .; CDR3aa: ASSYSFGFDNEQF
j_gene: TRBJ2-2; v_gene: TRBV19; d_gene: .; CDR3aa: ASIGSGRTGELF
j_gene: TRBJ1-1; v_gene: TRBV7-6; d_gene: TRBD1; CDR3aa: ASSLLSAGGEAF
j_gene: TRBJ2-1; v_gene: TRBV5-1; d_gene: .; CDR3aa: ASSLDVGEQF
j_gene: TRBJ2-3; v_gene: TRBV2; d_gene: TRBD2; CDR3aa: ASSRLAGLTDTQY
j_gene: TRBJ1-2; v_gene: TRBV5-6; d_gene: TRBD1; CDR3aa: ASSGDRRGLGYT
j_gene: TRBJ1-1; v_gene: TRBV4-2; d_gene: .; CDR3aa: ASSHGEAGNVNTEAF
j_gene: TRBJ1-2; v_gene: TRBV7-9; d_gene: .; CDR3aa: ASSLAGGSVYGYT
j_gene: TRBJ1-1; v_gene: TRBV30; d_gene: .; CDR3aa: AWVETPQNTEAF
j_gene: TRBJ1-1; v_gene: TRBV30; d_gene: .; CDR3aa: AGIPPGTEAF
j_gene: TRBJ1-6; v_gene: TRBV6-1; d_gene: .; CDR3aa: ASSELGRSSYNSPLH
j_gene: TRBJ2-5; v_gene: TRBV2; d_gene: .; CDR3aa: ASSEAGNRETQY
j_gene: TRBJ1-1; v_gene: TRBV10-2; d_gene: .; CDR3aa: ASSEVGASAEAF
j_gene: TRBJ1-2; v_gene: TRBV30; d_gene: .; CDR3aa: AWSAWTVGGYT
j_gene: TRBJ2-7; v_gene: TRBV23-1; d_gene: TRBD1; CDR3aa: ASRTGGKYEQY
j_gene: TRBJ2-7; v_gene: TRBV6-5; d_gene: .; CDR3aa: ASSYSITGRSYEQY
j_gene: TRBJ2-2; v_gene: TRBV5-1; d_gene: TRBD1; CDR3aa: ASSLAGTGSSLNTGELF
j_gene: TRBJ1-5; v_gene: TRBV30; d_gene: .; CDR3aa: AWSPSLWSGNQPQH
j_gene: TRBJ2-7; v_gene: TRBV30; d_gene: TRBD1; CDR3aa: AWSGQGIEQY
j_gene: TRBJ1-2; v_gene: TRBV18; d_gene: .; CDR3aa: ASSRIGRDGYT
j_gene: .; v_gene: TRBV30; d_gene: .; CDR3aa: AWSVPRHPYEQY
j_gene: TRBJ2-7; v_gene: TRBV27; d_gene: .; CDR3aa: ASRPGQSALYEQY
j_gene: TRBJ2-7; v_gene: TRBV10-3; d_gene: .; CDR3aa: AISVSSGRSYEQY
j_gene: TRBJ1-2; v_gene: TRBV7-9; d_gene: TRBD1; CDR3aa: ASSLQGAVRDGYT
j_gene: TRBJ1-5; v_gene: TRBV19; d_gene: TRBD1; CDR3aa: ASSLNRGGDQPQH
j_gene: TRBJ2-1; v_gene: TRBV4-1; d_gene: .; CDR3aa: ASSQEAQYEQF
j_gene: TRBJ2-5; v_gene: TRBV5-1; d_gene: TRBD2; CDR3aa: ASRSGLAGEGETQY
j_gene: TRBJ2-5; v_gene: TRBV2; d_gene: .; CDR3aa: ASSLEGAGRETQY
j_gene: TRBJ2-7; v_gene: TRBV19; d_gene: TRBD1; CDR3aa: ASSPDRTGGRYEQY
j_gene: TRBJ1-1; v_gene: TRBV6-5; d_gene: TRBD1; CDR3aa: ASRRVQGMNTEAF
j_gene: TRBJ1-2; v_gene: TRBV6-5; d_gene: .; CDR3aa: ASHRGGTGGYT
j_gene: TRBJ1-6; v_gene: TRBV27; d_gene: TRBD1; CDR3aa: ATSEGAMFSPLH
j_gene: TRBJ2-7; v_gene: TRBV18; d_gene: .; CDR3aa: ASSKVGGSYEQY
j_gene: TRBJ1-1; v_gene: TRBV25-1; d_gene: .; CDR3aa: ASTADGGATEAF
j_gene: TRBJ2-2; v_gene: TRBV27; d_gene: .; CDR3aa: ASSFWAGELF
j_gene: TRBJ1-2; v_gene: TRBV5-1; d_gene: TRBD1; CDR3aa: ASSPGTGGYGYT
j_gene: TRBJ1-1; v_gene: TRBV7-2; d_gene: TRBD1; CDR3aa: ANFEGGMNTEAF
j_gene: TRBJ1-4; v_gene: TRBV10-2; d_gene: TRBD1; CDR3aa: ASLRTGINEKLF
j_gene: TRBJ1-6; v_gene: TRBV18; d_gene: .; CDR3aa: ASSPTSNIHSPLH
j_gene: TRBJ2-7; v_gene: TRBV4-2; d_gene: .; CDR3aa: ASSQDSVGALMNYEQY
j_gene: TRBJ2-5; v_gene: TRBV30; d_gene: .; CDR3aa: AWSVRRGETQY
j_gene: TRBJ1-5; v_gene: TRBV19; d_gene: TRBD1; CDR3aa: ASSPRQGNQPQH